The 20 T cell receptor beta chains below all came from one sample that was sequenced in a study of OX40 agonist ivuxolimab in advanced cancers. Here immunoSEQ multiplex PCR was the method, and the copy in TCRdb shows in-frame clones only, minus some. The sample gives about 130,000 clones, approximately 90% of which show up once; less than 1.1% is in the top ten. Sequences were derived from CD4+ or CD8+ T cells sorted from blood, sampled in a trial of the OX40 agonist ivuxolimab. These receptor sequences come from an adult with an advanced solid tumor such as melanoma, head and neck, liver or kidney cancer.

The J gene is TRBJ2-1, the V gene TRBV6-6; the D gene is possibly TRBD1 (6 bases). V lost 4 bases to trimming and J lost 8 bases, with 9 bases between them. This CDR3 region has 12 residues. Germline V gene data show CDR1 as MNHNY and CDR2 as SVGAGI (reference sequence). CDR3 sequence (DNA): TGTGCCAGCAGTTCACAGGGAGATGAGCAGTTCTTC. Translating gives CASSSQGDEQFF.

The table lists this clone with a count of one. This chain links TRBV19 with TRBJ2-5; perhaps TRBD1 as D (6 bases). This CDR3 contains 14 residues. Trimming stripped 4 bases from V and 5 bases from J, with 14 bases between. Germline values: CDR1 LNHDA, CDR2 SQIVND (reference sequence). The CDR3 bases are TGTGCCAGTAGTACAACACAGGGCCGGGAGACCCAGTACTTC. Translation: CASSTTQGRETQYF.

V is TRBV7-2 and J is TRBJ1-2; D is uncertain. The CDR3 totals 14 residues. Trimming removed 1 base at V and 2 bases at J, with 8 bases between. Germline CDR1 SGHTA, CDR2 FQGNSA. The CDR3 reads CASSLVKGNYGYTF. The CDR3 coding sequence is TGTGCCAGCAGCTTAGTAAAGGGAAACTATGGCTACACCTTC. The full variable domain, in which reference TRBV7-2 and TRBJ1-2 provide the parts outside the CDR3, is GAGVSQSPSNKVTEKGKDVELRCDPISGHTALYWYRQSLGQGLEFLIYFQGNSAPDKSGLPSDRFSAERTGGSVSTLTIQRTQQEDSAVYLCASSLVKGNYGYTFGSGTRLTVV.

V is TRBV7-3 and J is TRBJ1-1; possible D gene TRBD1, 6 bases. V gave up 1 base and J gave up 0 bases, with 6 bases separating them. The CDR3 length is 14 residues. Germline values: CDR1 SGHTA, CDR2 FQGTGA. CDR3 protein: CASSLNRVNTEAFF. Written as DNA, the CDR3 is TGTGCCAGCAGCTTAAACAGGGTGAACACTGAAGCTTTCTTT.

The chain recombines TRBV11-2 with TRBJ1-2; maybe TRBD1 (5 bases). Germline CDR1 is SGHAT and CDR2 is FQNNGV. The length of the CDR3 is 16 residues. Trimming removed 5 bases at V and 4 bases at J, with 20 bases between. The CDR3 sequence: CASSPRGPSWAYGYTF. The CDR3 nucleotides read TGTGCCAGCAGCCCCCGGGGACCATCTTGGGCCTATGGCTACACCTTC.

This clone has a single count. The genes are TRBV19 and TRBJ2-2, with 7 positions matching TRBD1. Trimming took 4 bases from V and 1 from J; bases not matched to a gene: 3. CDR3 length: 15 residues. Germline-derived CDR1 and CDR2 are LNHDA and SQIVND (reference sequence). The CDR3 nucleotides read TGTGCCAGTAGTAAGGGGACAGAGAACACCGGGGAGCTGTTTTTT. This codes for CASSKGTENTGELFF.

V and J are TRBV28 and TRBJ2-4; 9 bases map to TRBD1. The germline gives CDR1 MDHEN, CDR2 SYDVKM. Trimming cost V 4 bases and J 2 bases; bases outside gene matches: 6. This CDR3 comprises 16 residues. The CDR3 DNA is TGTGCCAGCAGTTACGACAGGGGGAGGCCCAAAAACATTCAGTACTTC. Amino acid sequence: CASSYDRGRPKNIQYF. The variable domain in full, with the rest retrieved from reference TRBV28 and TRBJ2-4, is DVKVTQSSRYLVKRTGEKVFLECVQDMDHENMFWYRQDPGLGLRLIYFSYDVKMKEKGDIPEGYSVSREKKERFSLILESASTNQTSMYLCASSYDRGRPKNIQYFGAGTRLSVL.

The rearrangement links TRBV9 to TRBJ1-1; tentatively, D is TRBD1 (5 bases). Germline V gene lookup returns CDR1 SGDLS and CDR2 YYNGEE. CDR3 length: 14 amino acids. V lost 3 bases and J 0 bases, leaving 9 bases between the germline ends. The CDR3 DNA is TGTGCCAGCAGCGAGGGGAGTATGAACACTGAAGCTTTCTTT. Residues: CASSEGSMNTEAFF.

The chain has TRBV27 and TRBJ1-1; TRBD1 matches 7 bases. This CDR3 has 13 amino acids. The germline V gene has CDR1 MNHEY and CDR2 SMNVEV (reference sequence). V lost 7 bases, J lost 0 bases, and 2 bases stayed unmatched. The CDR3 DNA follows: TGTGCCAGCACGGGACAGCTGAACACTGAAGCTTTCTTT. This encodes CASTGQLNTEAFF.

The genes are TRBV11-2 and TRBJ2-7; D is perhaps TRBD1 (6 bases). Trimming took 3 bases from V and 4 from J, leaving 13 bases between them. This CDR3 is built from 14 residues. The germline V gene encodes CDR1 SGHAT and CDR2 FQNNGV. CDR3 bases: TGTGCCAGCAGCTTGGGGCAGGGGCCGTACGAGCAGTACTTC. Its protein product is CASSLGQGPYEQYF.

V gene TRBV28 combines with J gene TRBJ1-2, with a possible D match to TRBD1 (5 bases). The V gene lost 3 bases and the J gene lost 2 bases, with 16 bases spanning the gap. The CDR3 sequence is 16 residues long. From germline, CDR1 is MDHEN and CDR2 SYDVKM. The CDR3 region is CASSFPPATANYGYTF. Here the CDR3 DNA reads TGTGCCAGCAGTTTCCCCCCCGCGACAGCGAACTATGGCTACACCTTC.

The chain carries TRBV7-3 and TRBJ2-7, with 10 bases that match TRBD1. Germline V gene data show CDR1 as SGHTA and CDR2 as FQGTGA. The CDR3 runs 15 residues. Trimming took 5 bases from V and 6 from J; bases not matched to a gene: 10. The CDR3 protein is CASSPAGTGASEQYF. In DNA, the CDR3 is TGTGCCAGCAGCCCAGCCGGGACAGGGGCTTCCGAGCAGTACTTC.

This clone was seen only once. The CDR3: CASSPGQDGQPQHF. The CDR3 nucleotides read TGTGCCAGCTCACCAGGGCAGGACGGCCAGCCCCAGCATTTT. This chain joins TRBV18 and TRBJ1-5, with D unresolved. The CDR3 length is 14 residues. The germline gives CDR1 KGHSH, CDR2 LQKENI. V was shortened by 2 bases and J by 7 bases, with 12 bases between the two germline ends.

The gene calls are TRBV14 and TRBJ2-1; 16 positions match TRBD2. CDR3 length: 16 residues. Trimming removed 3 bases from V and 5 bases from J; junction bases left unmatched: 1. Germline V gene sequence: CDR1 SGHDN, CDR2 FVKESK. The CDR3 loop is CASSQGLAGGNNEQFF. The CDR3 nucleotides read TGTGCCAGCAGCCAGGGACTAGCGGGAGGGAACAATGAGCAGTTCTTC.

This clone was counted a single time. V usage is TRBV9 and J usage is TRBJ2-7; D is ambiguous. CDR3 length: 13 residues. Germline lookup yields CDR1 SGDLS and CDR2 YYNGEE. V shed 0 bases and J shed 3 bases, with 7 bases lying between them. CDR3: CASSVVPVYEQYF. In DNA form, the CDR3 reads TGTGCCAGCAGCGTAGTGCCGGTCTACGAGCAGTACTTC. Together with reference TRBV9 and TRBJ2-7, the CDR3 gives the full variable domain: DSGVTQTPKHLITATGQRVTLRCSPRSGDLSVYWYQQSLDQGLQFLIQYYNGEERAKGNILERFSAQQFPDLHSELNLSSLELGDSALYFCASSVVPVYEQYFGPGTRLTVT.

The gene calls are TRBV7-9 and TRBJ1-5, with a possible D match to TRBD1 (5 bases). In germline, CDR1 is SEHNR, CDR2 FQNEAQ (reference sequence). There are 19 residues in the CDR3. The germline V and J ends were trimmed by 0 bases and 0 bases, with 18 bases remaining between them. The CDR3 spells CASSLAKTGDFNSNQPQHF. DNA of the CDR3: TGTGCCAGCAGCTTAGCTAAAACAGGAGATTTCAATAGCAATCAGCCCCAGCATTTT.

This clone was detected once. The chain links TRBV28 to TRBJ1-5, with TRBD1 matching 9 bases. CDR3 length: 17 residues. Per germline, CDR1 MDHEN and CDR2 SYDVKM. The trim removed 1 base at V and 4 bases at J, leaving 8 bases unmatched. CDR3 region: CASSLLGGGTGNQPQHF. CDR3 nucleotides: TGTGCCAGCAGTTTATTAGGGGGTGGGACAGGGAATCAGCCCCAGCATTTT.

This chain links TRBV27 with TRBJ1-1, with no clear D. Germline assignment: CDR1 MNHEY and CDR2 SMNVEV (reference sequence). Deletions cut 3 bases from V and 1 base from J, with 6 bases between. The CDR3 length is 13 residues. In DNA form, the CDR3 reads TGTGCCAGCAGTTTCAAGGAGAACACTGAAGCTTTCTTT. This encodes CASSFKENTEAFF.

The V gene is TRBV4-2, the J gene TRBJ2-5; 7 nucleotides match TRBD2. TRBJ2-7 matches the DNA end more closely, so the J call is doubtful. The CDR3 spans 14 residues. The germline V gene encodes CDR1 LGHNA and CDR2 YNFKEQ. CDR3 nucleotide sequence: TGTGCCAGCAGCCAAGGCGGGAGCGGGTACGAGCAGTACTTC. Translated: CASSQGGSGYEQYF.

For the CDR3, the DNA is TGTGCCAGCAGCCAACAGGGAGGTCATTTCTACGAGCAGTACTTC. Amino acid sequence: CASSQQGGHFYEQYF. The chain links TRBV6-5 to TRBJ2-7; the D gene could be TRBD1 or TRBD2 (6 bases each). The CDR3 is 15 amino acids. Germline-derived CDR1 and CDR2 are MNHEY and SVGAGI. Trimming stripped 6 bases from V and 3 bases from J, with 18 bases between.